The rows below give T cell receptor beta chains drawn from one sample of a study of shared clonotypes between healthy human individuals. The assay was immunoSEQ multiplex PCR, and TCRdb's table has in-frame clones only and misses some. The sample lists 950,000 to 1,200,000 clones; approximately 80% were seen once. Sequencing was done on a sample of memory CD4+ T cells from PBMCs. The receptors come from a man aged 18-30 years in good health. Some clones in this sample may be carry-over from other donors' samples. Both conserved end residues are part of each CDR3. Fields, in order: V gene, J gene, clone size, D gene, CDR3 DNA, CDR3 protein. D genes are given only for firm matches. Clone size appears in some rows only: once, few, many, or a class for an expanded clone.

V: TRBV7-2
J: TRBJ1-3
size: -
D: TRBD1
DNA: TGTGCCAGCAGCCCCCAGGGGGCTGTTTCTGGAAACACCATATATTTT
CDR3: CASSPQGAVSGNTIYF

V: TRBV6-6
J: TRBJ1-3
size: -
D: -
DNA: TGTGCCAGCAGTTCCCGGGACGGCCGAATCATATATTTT
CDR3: CASSSRDGRIIYF

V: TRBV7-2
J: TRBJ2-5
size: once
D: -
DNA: TGTGCCAGCAGCTTAGCCCCAGAAGAGACCCAGTACTTC
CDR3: CASSLAPEETQYF

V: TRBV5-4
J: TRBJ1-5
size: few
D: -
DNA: TGTGCCAGCAGCTACTCTAAGGACTTTCAGACCCATCAGCCCCAGCATTTT
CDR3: CASSYSKDFQTHQPQHF

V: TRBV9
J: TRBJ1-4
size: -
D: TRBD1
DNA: TGTGCCAGCAGCGCCGGACAGGGACCTAATGAAAAACTGTTTTTT
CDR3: CASSAGQGPNEKLFF

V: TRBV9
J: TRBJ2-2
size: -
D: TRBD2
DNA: TGTGCCAGCAGCGGTCGGACTAGCGGGAGGTCCGGGGAGCTGTTTTTT
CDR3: CASSGRTSGRSGELFF

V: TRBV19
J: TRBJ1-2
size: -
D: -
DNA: TGTGCCAGTAGTTTACTCTGGGACTCCAACGCCGATGGCTACACCTTC
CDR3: CASSLLWDSNADGYTF

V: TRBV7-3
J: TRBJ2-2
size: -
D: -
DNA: TGTGCCAGCAGCACCCATAGCACCGGGGAGCTGTTTTTT
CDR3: CASSTHSTGELFF

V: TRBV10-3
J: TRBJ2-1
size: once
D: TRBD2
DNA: TGTGCCACCTCAGGGGCAATAGCGGGAGCCGGTGAGCAGTTCTTC
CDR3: CATSGAIAGAGEQFF

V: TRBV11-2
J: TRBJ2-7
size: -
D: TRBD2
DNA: TGTGCCAGCAGCGCGACTAGCGGAACAGAGCAGTACTTC
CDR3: CASSATSGTEQYF

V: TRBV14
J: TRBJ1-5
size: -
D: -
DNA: TGTGCCAGCAGCCAAGACACTTATCAGCCCCAGCATTTT
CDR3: CASSQDTYQPQHF

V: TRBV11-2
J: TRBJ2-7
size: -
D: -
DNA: TGTGCCAGCAGCCCCGCGATGGATGGCGAGCAGTACTTC
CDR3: CASSPAMDGEQYF

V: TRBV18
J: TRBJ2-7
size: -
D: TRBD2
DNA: TGTGCCAGCTCACCGGGACTAGCGGGTATGCACGAGCAGTACTTC
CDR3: CASSPGLAGMHEQYF

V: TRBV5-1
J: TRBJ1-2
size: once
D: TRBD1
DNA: TGCGCCAGCAGCTCCGGGACAGGCCCCTATGGCTACACCTTC
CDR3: CASSSGTGPYGYTF

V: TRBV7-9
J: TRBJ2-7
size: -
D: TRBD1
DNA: TGTGCCAGCAGCTTAGCGAGGGGACAGGTGGACTACGAGCAGTACTTC
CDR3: CASSLARGQVDYEQYF

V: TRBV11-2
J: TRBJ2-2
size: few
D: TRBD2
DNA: TGTGCCAGCAGCTTAGAGGGACTAGCGGGATGGGCCGGGGAGCTGTTTTTT
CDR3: CASSLEGLAGWAGELFF